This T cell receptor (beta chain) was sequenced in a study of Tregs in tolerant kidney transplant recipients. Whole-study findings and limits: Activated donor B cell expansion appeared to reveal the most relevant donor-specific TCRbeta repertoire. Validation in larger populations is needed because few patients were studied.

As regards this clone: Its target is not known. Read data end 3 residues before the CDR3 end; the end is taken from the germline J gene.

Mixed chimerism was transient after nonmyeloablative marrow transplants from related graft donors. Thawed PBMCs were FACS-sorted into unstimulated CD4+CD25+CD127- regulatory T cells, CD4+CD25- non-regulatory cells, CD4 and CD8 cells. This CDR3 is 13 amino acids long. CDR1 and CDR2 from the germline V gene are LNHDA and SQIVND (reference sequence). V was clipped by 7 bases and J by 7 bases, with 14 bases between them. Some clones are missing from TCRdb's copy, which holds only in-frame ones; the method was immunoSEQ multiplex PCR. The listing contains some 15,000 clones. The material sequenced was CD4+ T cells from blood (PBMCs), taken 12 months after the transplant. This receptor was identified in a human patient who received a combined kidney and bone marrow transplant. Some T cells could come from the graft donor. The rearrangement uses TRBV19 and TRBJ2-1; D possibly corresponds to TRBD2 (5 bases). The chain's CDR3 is CASTLVSGNEQFF. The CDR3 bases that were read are TGTGCCAGTACCCTGGTAAGCGGAAATGAG.